These 20 T cell receptor beta chains were sequenced from one sample in a study of regulatory T cells in long-lasting Graves disease. Arm-PCR of CDR3 regions and iRepertoire HTBI primers were the basis on which TCR beta libraries were built. TCRdb independently ran MiXCR on the multiplex PCR reads; one entry per CDR3 protein. This table holds 400,000 to 500,000 distinct CDR3 sequences, about 15% found once. Time point noted: newly diagnosed GD, antithyroid drugs for less than 3 months. Construction of the TCR library relied on RNA isolated from PBMCs. The same sample was also studied in work on T cells in Graves' hyperthyroidism and ophthalmopathy.

This material consisted of peripheral blood mononuclear cells (PBMCs), taken at new diagnosis, from a patient treated with antithyroid drugs. The receptors come from a woman aged 45-65 years with Graves disease.

This chain uses TRBV7-2 with TRBJ2-5; TRBD1 matches at 7 bases. CDR3 length: 17 amino acids. Germline V gives CDR1 SGHTA, CDR2 FQGNSA. V shed 5 bases, J shed 1 base, and the junction held 13 bases outside the gene matches. CDR3 coding DNA: TGTGCCAGCAGCCCCATCGGGACAGTGATGTCCCAAGAGACCCAGTACTTC. Amino acids: CASSPIGTVMSQETQYF.

This clonotype was detected ten times or more. The chain joins TRBV5-1 to TRBJ1-2; the D is unclear. Germline V CDR1 and CDR2: SGHRS, YFSETQ. The CDR3 has 13 amino acids. Trimming shortened V by 1 base and J by 3 bases, and 7 bases separated the two germline ends. The CDR3 here is CASSLLDDYGYTF. The CDR3 DNA is TGCGCCAGCAGCTTGCTTGACGACTATGGCTACACCTTC.

This clonotype was detected ten times or more. The genes are TRBV3-1 and TRBJ1-2; the D gene is possibly TRBD1 (5 bases). The ends were cut back, 5 bases at V and 8 bases at J, with 24 bases in the middle. This CDR3 is built from 16 residues. Germline V gene data show CDR1 as LGHDT and CDR2 as YNNKEL (reference sequence). The CDR3 here is CASSDSPGLGLGGYTF. The DNA of the CDR3 is TGTGCCAGCAGCGACTCGCCGGGACTGGGTTTGGGGGGCTACACCTTC.

This clonotype has more than one count but fewer than ten. The chain employs TRBV20-1 and TRBJ2-5; no clear D. Germline lookup yields CDR1 DFQATT and CDR2 SNEGSKA (reference sequence). This CDR3 is built from 15 residues. Between the trimmed V and J ends, which lost 0 bases and 1 base, there was a span of 12 bases. In DNA form, the CDR3 reads TGCAGTGCTAGAGACGCCGACACCCCCCAAGAGACCCAGTACTTC. Translation: CSARDADTPQETQYF.

The J gene is TRBJ2-1, the V gene TRBV19, with D possibly TRBD1 on 6 matching bases. Germline V gives CDR1 LNHDA, CDR2 SQIVND (reference sequence). This CDR3 is 15 amino acids long. The V gene lost 4 bases and the J gene lost 2 bases, with 12 bases spanning the gap. CDR3 nucleotides: TGTGCCAGTAGTACAACAGGGCCTCCCTACAATGAGCAGTTCTTC. The encoded protein is CASSTTGPPYNEQFF.

The V call is TRBV9, the J call TRBJ2-2; D is undetermined. Trimming removed 0 bases from V and 3 bases from J, with 9 bases in between. The germline V gene encodes CDR1 SGDLS and CDR2 YYNGEE. This CDR3 contains 15 residues. CDR3: CASSVVLGYTGELFF. The CDR3, as DNA: TGTGCCAGCAGCGTAGTCCTGGGGTACACCGGGGAGCTGTTTTTT.

This clonotype came up a few times. The CDR3 protein is CAWSRGLAGVTDTQYF. For the CDR3, the DNA is TGTGCCTGGAGCAGGGGACTAGCGGGAGTCACAGATACGCAGTATTTT. The chain uses TRBV30 and TRBJ2-3; 14 bases align to TRBD2. CDR1 and CDR2 from the germline V gene are GTSNPN and SVGIG (reference sequence). After removal of 3 bases from V and 2 bases from J, the junction contained 4 bases not matched to a gene. The CDR3 has 16 residues.

This clonotype was seen repeatedly, ten times or more. This chain uses TRBV5-1 with TRBJ2-3; D possibly corresponds to TRBD2 (5 bases). The germline V gene has CDR1 SGHRS and CDR2 YFSETQ. The V and J ends lost 5 bases and 0 bases respectively, with 7 bases between them. This CDR3 is 13 amino acids long. The chain's CDR3 is CASRRESTDTQYF. Here the CDR3 DNA reads TGCGCCAGCAGGAGGGAGAGCACAGATACGCAGTATTTT.

In this sample, this clonotype turned up a few times. The chain has TRBV12-3 or TRBV12-4 and TRBJ2-3; 12 bases are shared with TRBD2. This CDR3 spans 17 amino acids. The junction had 12 bases not matched to a gene; V was cut back by 5 bases and J by 6 bases. The CDR3 coding sequence is TGTGCCAGCAGTCCCTTGCGACTAGCGGGAGCCCCCGATACGCAGTATTTT. It translates to CASSPLRLAGAPDTQYF.

The CDR3 nucleotides are TGTGCCAGCAGTTACAGCCCGAGCACAGATACGCAGTATTTT. Amino acid sequence: CASSYSPSTDTQYF. The V call is TRBV6-5, the J call TRBJ2-3; D is unclear. With 2 bases removed from V and 0 bases from J, the gap between germline ends came to 6 bases. From germline, CDR1 is MNHEY and CDR2 SVGAGI. The CDR3 runs 14 residues.

This clonotype was recorded at least ten times. The chain carries TRBV9 and TRBJ2-1; perhaps TRBD1 as D (5 bases). The length of the CDR3 is 15 residues. Germline CDR1 SGDLS, CDR2 YYNGEE. Deletions cut 2 bases from V and 5 bases from J, with 14 bases between. The chain's CDR3 is CASSVQGNYDNEQFF. The CDR3 bases are TGTGCCAGCAGCGTCCAGGGAAACTACGACAATGAGCAGTTCTTC.

This clonotype was recorded a few times. The CDR3 DNA reads as TGTGCCAGCAGCGACCCCGGGACAGGGGGAGCCAAAAACATTCAGTACTTC. This encodes CASSDPGTGGAKNIQYF. V and J are TRBV9 and TRBJ2-4; TRBD1 matches 11 bases. Unmatched junction bases numbered 5, after V lost 3 bases and J lost 0 bases. CDR1 SGDLS and CDR2 YYNGEE come from the germline V gene. This CDR3 region has 17 residues.

This clonotype was seen ten or more times. The gene calls are TRBV12-3 or TRBV12-4 and TRBJ1-5; tentative D call: TRBD1 (5 bases). The germline V and J ends were trimmed by 6 bases and 5 bases, with 14 bases remaining between them. This CDR3 region has 14 residues. CDR3 DNA: TGTGCCAGCAGACCCGACAGCGGGCATCAGCCCCAGCATTTT. Protein sequence: CASRPDSGHQPQHF.

The gene calls are TRBV27 and TRBJ1-2, with 8 bases aligning to TRBD1. The CDR3 spans 14 residues. Germline V CDR1 and CDR2: MNHEY, SMNVEV (reference sequence). Unmatched junction bases numbered 8, after V lost 7 bases and J lost 4 bases. In DNA, the CDR3 is TGTGCCAGCAAGGATACAGGGGGTGGCTATGGCTACACCTTC. The encoded protein is CASKDTGGGYGYTF.

This clonotype was counted many times. The chain links TRBV12-3 or TRBV12-4 to TRBJ1-5, with D uncertain. This CDR3 has 14 residues. Trimming pared 4 bases from V and 3 bases from J, leaving 10 bases between. The CDR3 reads CASSSLDHNQPQHF. The CDR3 bases are TGTGCCAGCAGTTCTCTAGACCACAATCAGCCCCAGCATTTT.

There are a few counts of this clonotype. The chain uses TRBV5-1 and TRBJ2-2; TRBD1 agrees at 7 bases. Germline loops: CDR1 SGHRS, CDR2 YFSETQ. The CDR3 totals 17 residues. J gave up 3 bases and V 0 bases, and 8 bases lay outside the gene matches. Written as DNA, the CDR3 is TGCGCCAGCAGCTTGGCTTCCGGGACAGACCACACCGGGGAGCTGTTTTTT. Its translation: CASSLASGTDHTGELFF.

This clonotype has more than one count but fewer than ten. The chain joins TRBV5-1 to TRBJ2-1, with TRBD2 matching over 14 bases. The CDR3 sequence is 16 residues long. From germline, CDR1 is SGHRS and CDR2 YFSETQ. The junction had 9 bases not matched to a gene; V was cut back by 5 bases and J by 8 bases. The CDR3 region has the DNA TGCGCCAGCAGACCCGGGACTAGCGGGAGAAGGGATGAGCAGTTCTTC. Translation: CASRPGTSGRRDEQFF.

This clonotype was seen ten or more times. The J gene is TRBJ2-5, the V gene TRBV6-2 or TRBV6-3; D not resolved. V lost 4 bases and J lost 2, with 14 bases in between. Germline loops: CDR1 MNHEY, CDR2 SVGEGT. This CDR3 contains 15 residues. The CDR3 is CASSSDLSSQETQYF. The CDR3 nucleotides are TGTGCCAGCAGTTCGGACCTGTCCAGTCAAGAGACCCAGTACTTC.

This clonotype was recorded a few times. V gene TRBV5-1 combines with J gene TRBJ2-7; TRBD2 is a possible D gene (6 bases). V shed 4 bases and J shed 1 base, with 15 bases lying between them. CDR3 size: 15 residues. Germline V gives CDR1 SGHRS, CDR2 YFSETQ. CDR3 bases: TGCGCCAGCAGCGGTGGAGGTGCGGGGTCCTACGAGCAGTACTTC. Translating gives CASSGGGAGSYEQYF.

This clonotype was seen repeatedly, ten times or more. V usage is TRBV9 and J usage is TRBJ2-7; D possibly corresponds to TRBD1 (6 bases). This CDR3 is built from 14 residues. V lost 0 bases and J 3 bases, leaving 10 bases between the germline ends. Germline-derived CDR1 and CDR2 are SGDLS and YYNGEE. This CDR3 is CASSVGTEYYEQYF. CDR3 bases: TGTGCCAGCAGCGTAGGGACAGAATACTACGAGCAGTACTTC.